The TCR beta chain under discussion was sequenced for a study of radiation and T cells in renal cell carcinoma. Time point here: blood 4 weeks post-SBRT, at nephrectomy. The treatment is: 15 Gy SBRT to primary tumor, nephrectomy 4 weeks later. V shed 4 bases and J shed 0 bases, with 18 bases lying between them. Germline V gives CDR1 SQVTM, CDR2 ANQGSEA. The CDR3 runs to 17 residues. Using immunoSEQ multiplex PCR, the repertoire was profiled, and TCRdb retains in-frame clones only, with some absent. The table has 60,000 to 75,000 clones, around three quarters seen once; the top ten hold over 5.5%. The V gene is TRBV29-1, the J gene TRBJ2-2; D tentatively reads TRBD1 or TRBD2 (6 bases each). The clonotype comes from a man in his fifties or sixties with renal cell carcinoma. Sequencing was performed on blood, taken from a patient whose treatment included radiotherapy and nephrectomy. CDR3 region: CSVVGGRGGANTGELFF. CDR3 sequence (DNA): TGCAGCGTTGTGGGGGGCAGAGGAGGGGCGAACACCGGGGAGCTGTTTTTT.